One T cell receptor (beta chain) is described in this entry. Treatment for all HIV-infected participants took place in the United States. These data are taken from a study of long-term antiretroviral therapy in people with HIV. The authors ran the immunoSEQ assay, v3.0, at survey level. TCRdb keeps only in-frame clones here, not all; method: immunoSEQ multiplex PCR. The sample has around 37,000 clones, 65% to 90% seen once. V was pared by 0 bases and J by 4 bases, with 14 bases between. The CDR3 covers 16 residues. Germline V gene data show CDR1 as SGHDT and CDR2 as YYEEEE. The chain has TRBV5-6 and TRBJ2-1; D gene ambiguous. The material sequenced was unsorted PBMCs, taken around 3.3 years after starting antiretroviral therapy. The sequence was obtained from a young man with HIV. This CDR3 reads CASSLAASAGYNEQFF. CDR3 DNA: TGTGCCAGCAGCTTGGCGGCCTCCGCAGGTTACAATGAGCAGTTCTTC.